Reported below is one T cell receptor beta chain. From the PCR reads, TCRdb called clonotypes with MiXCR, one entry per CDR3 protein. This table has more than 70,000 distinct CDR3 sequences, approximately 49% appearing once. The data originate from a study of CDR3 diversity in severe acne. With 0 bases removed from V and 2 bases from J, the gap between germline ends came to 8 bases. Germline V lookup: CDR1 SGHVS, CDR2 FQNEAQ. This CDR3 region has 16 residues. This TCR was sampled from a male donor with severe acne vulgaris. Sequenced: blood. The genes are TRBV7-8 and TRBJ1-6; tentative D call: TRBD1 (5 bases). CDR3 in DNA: TGTGCCAGCAGCTTAGCCTCGGGGGCCTATAATTCACCCCTCCACTTT. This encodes CASSLASGAYNSPLHF.